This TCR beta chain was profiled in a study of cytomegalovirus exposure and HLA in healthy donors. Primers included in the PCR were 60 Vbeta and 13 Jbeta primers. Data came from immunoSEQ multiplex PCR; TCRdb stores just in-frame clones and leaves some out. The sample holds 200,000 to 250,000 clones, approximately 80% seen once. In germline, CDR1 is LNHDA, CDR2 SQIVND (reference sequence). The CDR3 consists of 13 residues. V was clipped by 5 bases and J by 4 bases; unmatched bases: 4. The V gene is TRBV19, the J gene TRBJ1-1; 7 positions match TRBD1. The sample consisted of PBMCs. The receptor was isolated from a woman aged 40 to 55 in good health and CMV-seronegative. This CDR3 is CASSPTGITEAFF. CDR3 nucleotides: TGTGCCAGTAGTCCGACAGGGATCACTGAAGCTTTCTTT.